The 32 T cell receptor beta chains listed next were all sequenced from one sample in a study of control samples from healthy donors and cancer patients. Assay: immunoSEQ multiplex PCR; the TCRdb copy retains only in-frame clones and omits some. The sample has 80,000 or so clones, 92% seen once. The sample comprised blood. The receptors derive from a woman between 55 and 75 years old in good health.

The rearrangement links TRBV27 to TRBJ2-1; the D is unclear. There are 16 residues in the CDR3. V was trimmed by 0 bases and J by 1 base, leaving 10 bases between them. Per germline, CDR1 MNHEY and CDR2 SMNVEV (reference sequence). The CDR3 region is CASSLSTLTSYNEQFF. CDR3 in DNA: TGTGCCAGCAGTTTATCGACACTCACATCCTACAATGAGCAGTTCTTC.

The chain is built from TRBV27 and TRBJ2-2; D is undetermined. The V gene's germline CDR1 is MNHEY and CDR2 SMNVEV (reference sequence). The CDR3 runs 13 residues. V lost 2 bases and J lost 6, with 7 bases in between. CDR3 in amino acids: CASSLGGSGELFF. CDR3 in DNA: TGTGCCAGCAGTTTAGGTGGTTCCGGGGAGCTGTTTTTT.

The V call is TRBV2, the J call TRBJ1-6; 10 nucleotides align to TRBD1. CDR3 length: 14 amino acids. Trimming cost V 8 bases and J 10 bases; bases outside gene matches: 8. CDR1 is SNHLY, CDR2 FYNNEI, per germline. CDR3 residues: CASRGQGWDSPLHF. CDR3 nucleotide sequence: TGTGCCAGCCGGGGACAGGGGTGGGACTCACCCCTCCACTTT.

The genes are TRBV5-1 and TRBJ2-2; 11 nucleotides line up with TRBD1. This CDR3 region has 16 residues. Trimming removed 3 bases from V and 2 bases from J; junction bases left unmatched: 3. CDR1 and CDR2 from the germline V gene are SGHRS and YFSETQ. The CDR3: CASSWTGGGNTGELFF. The CDR3 DNA follows: TGCGCCAGCAGCTGGACAGGGGGCGGCAACACCGGGGAGCTGTTTTTT.

CDR3 nucleotides: TGTGCCAGCAGCCGTGGGACTAGCGCGTCCACAGATACGCAGTATTTT. Translated: CASSRGTSASTDTQYF. V gene TRBV9 combines with J gene TRBJ2-3; 10 nucleotides agree with TRBD2. The CDR3 length is 16 residues. With 4 bases clipped from V and 2 bases from J, the junction kept 7 bases outside the gene matches. Germline values: CDR1 SGDLS, CDR2 YYNGEE.

The chain couples TRBV28 to TRBJ1-6, with a weak D call TRBD1 (5 bases). From germline, CDR1 is MDHEN and CDR2 SYDVKM. The CDR3 has 14 amino acids. Trimming cost V 6 bases and J 7 bases, with 13 bases left between them. CDR3 nucleotide sequence: TGTGCCAGCAGGGGGCCTCGACAGAATTCACCCCTCCACTTT. It is translated as CASRGPRQNSPLHF.

This clone was recorded once. The chain joins TRBV15 to TRBJ2-5; TRBD2 might be the D (5 bases). V lost 0 bases, J lost 1 base, and 6 bases lay in between. The CDR3 loop spans 14 amino acids. Germline CDR1 reads LNHNV; CDR2 reads YYDKDF (reference sequence). The CDR3 region has the DNA TGTGCCACCAGCAGAGAGGGAGTCCAAGAGACCCAGTACTTC. Translating it yields CATSREGVQETQYF.

This clone was seen a single time. The chain carries TRBV19 and TRBJ2-1; D remains unclear. Per germline, CDR1 LNHDA and CDR2 SQIVND (reference sequence). The V end was cut by 5 bases, the J end by 0 bases, with 14 bases between. There are 16 residues in the CDR3. CDR3 sequence reads: CASSLRAISSYNEQFF. The CDR3 nucleotides read TGTGCCAGTAGTCTTCGGGCTATAAGCTCCTACAATGAGCAGTTCTTC.

This chain connects TRBV4-3 to TRBJ1-6; D gene ambiguous. The CDR3 runs to 15 residues. Trimming took 0 bases from V and 7 from J, leaving 10 bases between them. Germline CDR1 and CDR2: LGHNA and YSLEER. CDR3 nucleotide sequence: TGCGCCAGCAGCCAAGAGGCCAGCTCCAATTCACCCCTCCACTTT. Translation gives CASSQEASSNSPLHF.

V and J are TRBV30 and TRBJ1-3; D gene unclear. CDR3 length: 11 residues. The V and J ends lost 3 bases and 0 bases respectively, with 0 bases between them. Germline V lookup: CDR1 GTSNPN, CDR2 SVGIG (reference sequence). CDR3 sequence: CAWSSGNTIYF. The CDR3 DNA sequence: TGTGCCTGGAGCTCTGGAAACACCATATATTTT. The full variable domain, completed using reference TRBV30 and TRBJ1-3, is SQTIHQWPATLVQPVGSPLSLECTVEGTSNPNLYWYRQAAGRGLQLLFYSVGIGQISSEVPQNLSASRPQDRQFILSSKKLLLSDSGFYLCAWSSGNTIYFGEGSWLTVV.

CDR3 nucleotide sequence: TGTGCCAGCAGCGGGGGACAGGGGAAATATAGCTATGGCTACACCTTC. Its translation: CASSGGQGKYSYGYTF. This rearrangement joins TRBV9 to TRBJ1-2; 10 nucleotides line up with TRBD1. The CDR3 length is 16 residues. V lost 3 bases to trimming and J lost 4 bases; unmatched junction nucleotides: 9. Per germline, CDR1 SGDLS and CDR2 YYNGEE.

Concerning this clone: Relative to the germline gene, one junction end is altered; a read error may explain this. The chain links TRBV7-7 to TRBJ2-5, with 8 bases identical to TRBD2. The CDR3 sequence is 12 residues long. Germline lookup yields CDR1 SSHAT and CDR2 FNYEAQ (reference sequence). CDR3 DNA: TGTGCTAGCAGCGACTTGCGGGGGGCCCAGTACTTC. This sequence encodes CASSDLRGAQYF.

The rearrangement uses TRBV7-9 and TRBJ1-6; D not resolved. The ends were cut back, 1 base at V and 10 bases at J, with 14 bases in the middle. The CDR3 sequence is 15 residues long. CDR1 is SEHNR and CDR2 is FQNEAQ in the germline V gene (reference sequence). This chain's CDR3 is CASSLGRGFESPLHF. The CDR3 DNA is TGTGCCAGCAGCTTAGGGCGAGGGTTCGAGTCACCCCTCCACTTT.

The V call is TRBV5-6, the J call TRBJ1-1; no clear D gene. The germline CDR1 and CDR2 sequences are SGHDT and YYEEEE. Trimming cost V 2 bases and J 0 bases, with 11 bases left between them. The CDR3 loop spans 15 amino acids. The CDR3 nucleotides are TGTGCCAGCAGCTTAGACTGGGAGATGAACACTGAAGCTTTCTTT. It codes for CASSLDWEMNTEAFF.

The genes are TRBV29-1 and TRBJ2-3; TRBD2 matches at 10 bases. From germline, CDR1 is SQVTM and CDR2 ANQGSEA. This CDR3 is 15 amino acids long. Trimming cost V 7 bases and J 4 bases; bases outside gene matches: 11. CDR3: CSAPSLAGVADTQYF. CDR3 DNA sequence: TGCAGCGCCCCGTCCCTAGCGGGAGTAGCAGATACGCAGTATTTT.

This rearrangement joins TRBV24-1 to TRBJ2-2; the D is unclear. With 3 bases removed from V and 7 bases from J, the gap between germline ends came to 8 bases. The CDR3 contains 13 residues. Per germline, CDR1 KGHDR and CDR2 SFDVKD. CDR3 in amino acids: CATSDPKGGELFF. CDR3 DNA sequence: TGTGCCACCAGTGATCCGAAGGGCGGGGAGCTGTTTTTT.

This clone was seen a handful of times. In DNA, the CDR3 is TGTGCCAGCAGCTCCCGGGCCCTAGGCACTGAAGCTTTCTTT. Its protein is CASSSRALGTEAFF. The chain recombines TRBV11-2 with TRBJ1-1; D uncertain. The germline V and J ends were trimmed by 4 bases and 4 bases, with 13 bases remaining between them. CDR1 and CDR2 (germline): SGHAT, FQNNGV. There are 14 residues in the CDR3.

The CDR3 protein is CASSDRGGGDTQYF. In DNA, the CDR3 is TGTGCCAGCAGTGACAGGGGAGGCGGAGATACGCAGTATTTT. The chain has TRBV6-4 and TRBJ2-3; a weak D match, TRBD2 (6 bases). The CDR3 contains 14 residues. From germline, CDR1 is MRHNA and CDR2 SNTAGT. Trimming left V 2 bases short and J 5 bases short, with 11 bases between.

The chain has TRBV20-1 and TRBJ2-1, with D tentatively TRBD1 or TRBD2 (5 bases each). The CDR3 is 16 residues long. Looked up from germline, CDR1 is DFQATT and CDR2 is SNEGSKA (reference sequence). Trimming stripped 3 bases from V and 10 bases from J, with 25 bases between. This chain's CDR3 is CSASLRRGLPWEEQFF. The CDR3 region has the DNA TGCAGTGCTAGTCTTCGTCGGGGCCTCCCCTGGGAAGAGCAGTTCTTC.

The gene calls are TRBV5-1 and TRBJ2-5; no clear D. CDR1 is SGHRS, CDR2 YFSETQ, per germline. This CDR3 is built from 14 residues. V lost 4 bases and J lost 5, with 15 bases in between. The CDR3 nucleotides are TGCGCCAGCAGCCCCCTAGGTGTGTTCGAGACCCAGTACTTC. Translating it yields CASSPLGVFETQYF.

This clone is a singleton in its sample. The chain combines TRBV6-5 with TRBJ1-1; D is unresolved. The V gene lost 0 bases and the J gene lost 2 bases, with 10 bases spanning the gap. The length of the CDR3 is 15 residues. In germline, CDR1 is MNHEY, CDR2 SVGAGI. CDR3 nucleotide sequence: TGTGCCAGCAGTTACTCGAAATTGGGCAACACTGAAGCTTTCTTT. Protein sequence: CASSYSKLGNTEAFF.

The chain has TRBV3-1 (or the pseudogene TRBV3-2) and TRBJ2-6; D remains unclear. V lost 6 bases, J lost 3 bases, and 9 bases lay in between. Per germline, CDR1 LGHDT and CDR2 YNNKEL (reference sequence). This CDR3 spans 14 amino acids. CDR3 region: CASRLRVGANVLTF. CDR3 coding DNA: TGTGCCAGCAGGCTTAGGGTTGGGGCCAACGTCCTGACTTTC.

This chain uses TRBV10-2 with TRBJ1-1; D is undetermined. Germline V gene sequence: CDR1 WSHSY, CDR2 SAAADI. The ends were cut back, 8 bases at V and 1 base at J, with 20 bases in the middle. The CDR3 is made up of 16 amino acids. CDR3 coding DNA: TGCGCCAGCTCAGTGGGGAGGAGTGGAAGGAACACTGAAGCTTTCTTT. This codes for CASSVGRSGRNTEAFF.

The rearrangement links TRBV3-1 (or the pseudogene TRBV3-2) to TRBJ1-1; the D is unclear. The CDR3 extends over 13 amino acids. The V end lost 1 base, the J end lost 7 bases, and 10 bases lay between the germline ends. Germline V gene data show CDR1 as LGHDT and CDR2 as YNNKEL (reference sequence). Written as DNA, the CDR3 is TGTGCCAGCAGCCAAGGGCGTGAGGGTGAAGCTTTCTTT. This sequence encodes CASSQGREGEAFF.

This clone was recorded once. The CDR3 spells CAIQQGLNTEAFF. For the CDR3, the DNA is TGCGCCATCCAACAGGGACTGAACACTGAAGCTTTCTTT. This chain uses TRBV10-2 with TRBJ1-1; D possibly corresponds to TRBD1 (6 bases). The length of the CDR3 is 13 residues. Germline V gives CDR1 WSHSY, CDR2 SAAADI. Trimming pared 10 bases from V and 0 bases from J, leaving 12 bases between.

V is TRBV4-1 and J is TRBJ2-6; D is ambiguous. Trimming cost V 0 bases and J 4 bases, with 13 bases left between them. The CDR3 is 17 residues long. The V gene's germline CDR1 is MGHRA and CDR2 YSYEKL. The CDR3 protein is CASSQDSWGSGANVLTF. The CDR3 nucleotides are TGCGCCAGCAGCCAAGATTCGTGGGGATCCGGGGCCAACGTCCTGACTTTC.

This chain links TRBV4-1 with TRBJ1-2; D remains ambiguous. The CDR3 runs 15 residues. Between the trimmed V and J ends, which lost 4 bases and 5 bases, there was a span of 17 bases. Germline V gene sequence: CDR1 MGHRA, CDR2 YSYEKL. CDR3 loop: CASSPLGKMGYGYTF. Written as DNA, the CDR3 is TGCGCCAGCAGCCCCCTTGGGAAAATGGGGTATGGCTACACCTTC.

This chain links TRBV18 with TRBJ1-4; possibly TRBD1 for D (6 bases). V was pared by 3 bases and J by 0 bases, with 17 bases between. The CDR3 is 18 residues long. Germline loops: CDR1 KGHSH, CDR2 LQKENI. CDR3 coding DNA: TGTGCCAGCTCACCCCAACCCACGACAGGAACAACTAATGAAAAACTGTTTTTT. Protein sequence: CASSPQPTTGTTNEKLFF.

This sequence joins TRBV11-2 and TRBJ1-2, with D uncertain. The length of the CDR3 is 15 residues. Germline CDR1 is SGHAT and CDR2 is FQNNGV. Trimming took 0 bases from V and 2 from J, leaving 10 bases between them. This CDR3 reads CASSLDPTVNYGYTF. For the CDR3, the DNA is TGTGCCAGCAGCTTAGATCCGACGGTGAACTATGGCTACACCTTC.

V gene TRBV2 combines with J gene TRBJ1-5, with D possibly being TRBD1 (5 bases). Deletions cut 6 bases from V and 1 base from J, with 13 bases between. The V gene's germline CDR1 is SNHLY and CDR2 FYNNEI. The CDR3 loop spans 15 amino acids. CDR3 in amino acids: CASRVQAASNQPQHF. The DNA for the CDR3 is TGTGCCAGCAGGGTACAGGCGGCAAGCAATCAGCCCCAGCATTTT.

The chain links TRBV9 to TRBJ2-1; 11 bases map to TRBD2. The germline V gene has CDR1 SGDLS and CDR2 YYNGEE. The CDR3 is made up of 17 amino acids. The junction had 13 bases not matched to a gene; V was cut back by 5 bases and J by 6 bases. DNA for the CDR3: TGTGCCAGCAGTCAGACTAGCGGGACCATATTGGGCAATGAGCAGTTCTTC. Its translation: CASSQTSGTILGNEQFF.

The CDR3 sequence: CASSYRVRDSGYTF. DNA for the CDR3: TGTGCCAGCAGTTACCGAGTCAGGGATTCTGGCTACACCTTC. The chain carries TRBV6-6 and TRBJ1-2; D is possibly TRBD1 (5 bases). CDR1 and CDR2 from the germline V gene are MNHNY and SVGAGI (reference sequence). The CDR3 is 14 amino acids. Trimming took off 2 bases at V and 7 bases at J, with 14 bases between the two ends.